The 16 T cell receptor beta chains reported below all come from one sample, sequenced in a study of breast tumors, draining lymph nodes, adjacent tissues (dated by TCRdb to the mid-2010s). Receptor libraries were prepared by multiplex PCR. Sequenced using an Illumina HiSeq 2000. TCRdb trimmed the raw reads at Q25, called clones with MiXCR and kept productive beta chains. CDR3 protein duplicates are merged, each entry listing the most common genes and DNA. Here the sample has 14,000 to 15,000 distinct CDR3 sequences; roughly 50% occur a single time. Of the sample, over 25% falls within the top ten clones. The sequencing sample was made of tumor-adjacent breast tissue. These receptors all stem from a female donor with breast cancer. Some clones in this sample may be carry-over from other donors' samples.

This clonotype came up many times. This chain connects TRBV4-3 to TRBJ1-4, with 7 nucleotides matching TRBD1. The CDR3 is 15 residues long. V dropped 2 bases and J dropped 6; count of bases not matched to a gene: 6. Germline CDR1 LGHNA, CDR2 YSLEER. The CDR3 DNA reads TGCGCCAGCAGCCAACGACAGGGCCCATATGAAAAACTGTTTTTT. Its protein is CASSQRQGPYEKLFF.

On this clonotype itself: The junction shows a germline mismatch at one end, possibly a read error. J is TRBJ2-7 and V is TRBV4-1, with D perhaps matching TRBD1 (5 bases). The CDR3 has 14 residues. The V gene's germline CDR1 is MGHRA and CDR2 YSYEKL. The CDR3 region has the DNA TGCGCCAGCAGCCAAGATCAGGGTGGTTACGAGCAGTGCTTC. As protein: CASSQDQGGYEQCF.

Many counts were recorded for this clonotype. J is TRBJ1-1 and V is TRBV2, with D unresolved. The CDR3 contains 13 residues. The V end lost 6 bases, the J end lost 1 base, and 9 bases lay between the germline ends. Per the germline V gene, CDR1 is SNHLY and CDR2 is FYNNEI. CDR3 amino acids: CASSRQENTEAFF. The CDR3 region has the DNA TGTGCCAGCAGCCGACAAGAGAACACTGAAGCTTTCTTT.

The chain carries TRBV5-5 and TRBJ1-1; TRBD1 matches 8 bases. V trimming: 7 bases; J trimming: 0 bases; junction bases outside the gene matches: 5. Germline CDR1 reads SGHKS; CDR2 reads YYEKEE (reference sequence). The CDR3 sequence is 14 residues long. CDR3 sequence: CASHRGTVNTEAFF. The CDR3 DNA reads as TGTGCCAGCCACAGGGGGACAGTGAACACTGAAGCTTTCTTT.

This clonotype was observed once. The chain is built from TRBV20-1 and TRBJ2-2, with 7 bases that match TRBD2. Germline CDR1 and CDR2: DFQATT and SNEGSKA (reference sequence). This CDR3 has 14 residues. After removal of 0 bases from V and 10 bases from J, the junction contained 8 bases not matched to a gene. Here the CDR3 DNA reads TGCAGTGCTAGAGATTACCCTACTAGCGCGGAGCTGTTTTTT. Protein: CSARDYPTSAELFF.

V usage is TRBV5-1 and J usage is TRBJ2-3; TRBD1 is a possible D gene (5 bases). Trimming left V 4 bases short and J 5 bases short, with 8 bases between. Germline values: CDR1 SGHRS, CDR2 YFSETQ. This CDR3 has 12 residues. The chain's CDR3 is CASSRDRDTQYF. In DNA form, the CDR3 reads TGCGCCAGCAGCCGAGACAGAGATACGCAGTATTTT.

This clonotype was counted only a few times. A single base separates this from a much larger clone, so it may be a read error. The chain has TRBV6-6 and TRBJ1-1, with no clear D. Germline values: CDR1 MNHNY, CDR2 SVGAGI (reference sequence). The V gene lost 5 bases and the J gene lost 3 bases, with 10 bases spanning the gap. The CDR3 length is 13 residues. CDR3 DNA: TGTGCCAGCAGTCCGGAGGGTGACACTGAAGCTTTCTTT. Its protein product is CASSPEGDTEAFF.

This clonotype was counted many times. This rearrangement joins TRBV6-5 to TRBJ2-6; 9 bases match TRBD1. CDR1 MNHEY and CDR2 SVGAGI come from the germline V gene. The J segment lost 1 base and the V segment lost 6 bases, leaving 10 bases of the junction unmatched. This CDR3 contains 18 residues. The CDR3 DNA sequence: TGTGCCAGCAGGCGCCCGGGACAGGGTGGATCTGGGGCCAACGTCCTGACTTTC. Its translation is CASRRPGQGGSGANVLTF.

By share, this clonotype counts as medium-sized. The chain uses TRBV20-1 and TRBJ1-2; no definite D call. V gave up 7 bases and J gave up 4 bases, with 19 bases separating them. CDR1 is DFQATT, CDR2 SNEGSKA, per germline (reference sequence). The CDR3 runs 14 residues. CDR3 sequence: CSVLPTSSIYGYTF. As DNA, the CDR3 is TGCAGTGTCCTACCGACAAGCTCAATCTATGGCTACACCTTC.

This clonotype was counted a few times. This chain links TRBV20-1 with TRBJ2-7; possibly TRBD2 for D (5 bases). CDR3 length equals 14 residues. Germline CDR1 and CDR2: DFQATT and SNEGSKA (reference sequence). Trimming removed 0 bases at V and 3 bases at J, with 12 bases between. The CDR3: CSARDPGILYEQYF. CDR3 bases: TGCAGTGCTAGAGACCCGGGAATACTCTACGAGCAGTACTTC.

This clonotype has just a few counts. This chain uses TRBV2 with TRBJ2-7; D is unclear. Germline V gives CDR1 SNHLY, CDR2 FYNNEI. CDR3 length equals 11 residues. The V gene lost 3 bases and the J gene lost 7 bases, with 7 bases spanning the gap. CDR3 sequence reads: CASSDLREQYF. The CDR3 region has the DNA TGTGCCAGCAGTGACTTGCGAGAGCAGTACTTC.

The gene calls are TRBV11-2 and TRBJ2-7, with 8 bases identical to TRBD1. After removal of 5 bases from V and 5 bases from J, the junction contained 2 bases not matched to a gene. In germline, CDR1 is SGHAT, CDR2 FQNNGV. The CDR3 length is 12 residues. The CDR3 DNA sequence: TGTGCCAGCAGCCAGGACAGGGACGAGCAGTACTTC. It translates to CASSQDRDEQYF.

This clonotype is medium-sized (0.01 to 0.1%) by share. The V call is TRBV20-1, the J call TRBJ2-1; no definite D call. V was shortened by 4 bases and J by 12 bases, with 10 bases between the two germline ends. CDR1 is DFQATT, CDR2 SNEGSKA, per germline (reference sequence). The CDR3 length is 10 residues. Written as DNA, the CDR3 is TGCAGTGCTAAGGACCAGCGGCAGTTCTTC. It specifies CSAKDQRQFF.

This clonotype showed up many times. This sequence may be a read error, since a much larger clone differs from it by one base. CDR3 sequence reads: CASSWDRSETQYF. The CDR3 DNA follows: TGTGCCAGCAGCTGGGACAGGTCGGAGACCCAGTACTTC. This rearrangement joins TRBV5-5 to TRBJ2-5; TRBD1 matches 8 bases. CDR1 SGHKS and CDR2 YYEKEE come from the germline V gene (reference sequence). The CDR3 runs to 13 residues. The J segment lost 5 bases and the V segment lost 3 bases, leaving 3 bases of the junction unmatched.

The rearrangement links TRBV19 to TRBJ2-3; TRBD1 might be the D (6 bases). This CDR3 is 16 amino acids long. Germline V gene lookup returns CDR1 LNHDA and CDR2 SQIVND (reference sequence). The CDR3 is CASSTHRTRTEGTQYF. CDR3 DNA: TGTGCTAGCAGTACCCACCGGACCCGGACAGAGGGTACGCAGTATTTT.

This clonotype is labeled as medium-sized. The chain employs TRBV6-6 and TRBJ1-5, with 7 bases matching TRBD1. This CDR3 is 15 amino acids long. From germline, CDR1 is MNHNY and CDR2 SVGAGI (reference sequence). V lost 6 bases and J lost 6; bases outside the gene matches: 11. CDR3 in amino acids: CASSDPGQSAQPQHF. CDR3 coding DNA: TGTGCCAGCAGCGACCCGGGACAGTCGGCTCAGCCCCAGCATTTT.